This T cell receptor beta chain was profiled in a study of blood T cell repertoires in COVID-19. On the study more broadly: Collection of acute and convalescent COVID-19 samples took place in the United States, Italy and Spain. T cells, B-cell-depleted T cells, or PBMCs supplied cDNA or gDNA.

The repertoire was sequenced with immunoSEQ multiplex PCR; TCRdb's copy has only in-frame clones and lacks some. The sample has 200,000 or so clones, around 87% seen once. Participants came from some 23 US areas, aged roughly 18 to 95 years. The study assigned cohorts using participant-reported clinical history. Per the germline V gene, CDR1 is MDHEN and CDR2 is SYDVKM. The germline V and J ends were trimmed by 7 bases and 3 bases, with 12 bases remaining between them. This CDR3 has 13 amino acids. The TCR originated in a man aged 25 to 40 in a cohort exposed to, infected with or recovered from COVID-19 (not recorded which). What was sequenced was PBMCs or T cells enriched from blood (not recorded which). The chain uses TRBV28 and TRBJ1-2; no clear D. The DNA of the CDR3 is TGTGCCAGCACGGGCAGCGGGTACTATGGCTACACCTTC. It translates to CASTGSGYYGYTF.